This paragraph covers one TCR beta chain sequence. This record belongs to a study of blood T cell repertoires in COVID-19. About the research overall: PBMCs, B-cell-depleted T cells, or T cells were the source of the cDNA or gDNA that made up the material.

A COVID-19 case was met by exposed participants within 2 weeks before study entry. Authors' methods: Cell counts per sample came from amplifying reference gene primers. Repertoires were generated with immunoSEQ multiplex PCR, while TCRdb's copy carries only in-frame clones and drops some. V and J calls plus clone size are reproduced from that table; the DNA served to infer D and trimming. The data contain around 190,000 clones, roughly 84% of them singletons. V was shortened by 2 bases and J by 4 bases, with 8 bases between the two germline ends. The germline V gene encodes CDR1 LGHNA and CDR2 YNFKEQ. There are 13 residues in the CDR3.

The sequenced sample consisted of PBMCs or T cells enriched from blood (not recorded which). This rearrangement joins TRBV4-2 to TRBJ2-5; D gene ambiguous. This sequence was found in a woman in her twenties or thirties who had been exposed to COVID-19. The CDR3 region is CASSQTMGETQYF. CDR3 bases: TGTGCCAGCAGCCAAACTATGGGAGAGACCCAGTACTTC.